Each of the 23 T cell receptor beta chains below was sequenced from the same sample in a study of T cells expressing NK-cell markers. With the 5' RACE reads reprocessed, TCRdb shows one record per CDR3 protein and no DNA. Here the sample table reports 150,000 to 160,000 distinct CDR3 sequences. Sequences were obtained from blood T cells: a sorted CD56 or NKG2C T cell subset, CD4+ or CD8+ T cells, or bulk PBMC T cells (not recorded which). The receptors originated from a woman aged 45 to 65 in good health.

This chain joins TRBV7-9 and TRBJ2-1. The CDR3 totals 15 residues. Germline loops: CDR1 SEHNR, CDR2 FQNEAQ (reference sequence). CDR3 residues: CASSLGWSPYNEQFF.

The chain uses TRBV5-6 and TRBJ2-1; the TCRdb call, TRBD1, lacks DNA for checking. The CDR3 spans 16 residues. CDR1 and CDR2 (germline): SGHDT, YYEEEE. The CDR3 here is CASSLGLAGPYNEQFF.

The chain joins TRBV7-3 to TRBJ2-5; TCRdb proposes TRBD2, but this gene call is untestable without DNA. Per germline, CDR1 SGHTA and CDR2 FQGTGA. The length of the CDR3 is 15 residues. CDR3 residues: CASSYGTSGRETQYF.

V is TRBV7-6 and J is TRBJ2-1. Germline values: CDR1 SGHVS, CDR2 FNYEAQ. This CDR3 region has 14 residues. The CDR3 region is CASSLPGRTNEQFF.

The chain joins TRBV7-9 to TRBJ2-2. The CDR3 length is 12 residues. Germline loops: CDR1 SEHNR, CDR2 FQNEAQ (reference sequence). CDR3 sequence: CASTSGSRELFF.

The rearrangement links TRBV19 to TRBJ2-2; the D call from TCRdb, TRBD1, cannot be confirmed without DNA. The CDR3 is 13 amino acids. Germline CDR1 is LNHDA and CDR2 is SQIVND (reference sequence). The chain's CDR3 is CASNTGVTGELFF. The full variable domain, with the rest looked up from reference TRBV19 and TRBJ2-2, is DGGITQSPKYLFRKEGQNVTLSCEQNLNHDAMYWYRQDPGQGLRLIYYSQIVNDFQKGDIAEGYSVSREKKESFPLTVTSAQKNPTAFYLCASNTGVTGELFFGEGSRLTVL.

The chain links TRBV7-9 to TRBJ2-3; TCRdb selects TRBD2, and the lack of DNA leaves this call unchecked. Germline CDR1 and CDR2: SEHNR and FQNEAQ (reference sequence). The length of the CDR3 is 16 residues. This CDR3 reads CASFGDLIKAGDTQYF.

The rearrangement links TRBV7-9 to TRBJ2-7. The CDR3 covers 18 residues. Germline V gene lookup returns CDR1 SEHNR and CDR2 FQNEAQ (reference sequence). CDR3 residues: CASSLAPFFDRGSYEQYF.

The CDR3 loop is CASSRLTAMNTEAFF. The chain couples TRBV7-9 to TRBJ1-1; without DNA, the TCRdb call of TRBD1 cannot be checked. Germline V lookup: CDR1 SEHNR, CDR2 FQNEAQ (reference sequence). The CDR3 is made up of 15 amino acids.

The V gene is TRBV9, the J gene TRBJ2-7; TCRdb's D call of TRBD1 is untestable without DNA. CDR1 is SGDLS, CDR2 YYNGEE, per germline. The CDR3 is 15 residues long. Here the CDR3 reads CASSVGGGVSYEQYF.

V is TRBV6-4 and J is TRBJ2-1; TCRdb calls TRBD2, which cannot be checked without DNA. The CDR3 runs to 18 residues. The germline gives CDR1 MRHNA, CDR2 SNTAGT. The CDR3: CASSDPLPRLALYNEQFF.

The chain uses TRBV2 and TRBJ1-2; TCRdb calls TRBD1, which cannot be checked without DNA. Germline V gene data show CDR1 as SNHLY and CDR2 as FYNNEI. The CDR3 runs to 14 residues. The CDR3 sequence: CASSIGGHHYGYTF.

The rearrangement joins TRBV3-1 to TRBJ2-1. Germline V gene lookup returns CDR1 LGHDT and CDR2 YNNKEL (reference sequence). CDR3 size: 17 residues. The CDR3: CASSQDEDRLGNNEQFF.

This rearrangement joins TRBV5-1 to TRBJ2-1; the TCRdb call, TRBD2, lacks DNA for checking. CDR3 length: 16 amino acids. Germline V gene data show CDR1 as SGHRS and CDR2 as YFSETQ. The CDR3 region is CASSSFGTSAYNEQFF. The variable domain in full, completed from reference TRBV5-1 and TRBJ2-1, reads KAGVTQTPRYLIKTRGQQVTLSCSPISGHRSVSWYQQTPGQGLQFLFEYFSETQRNKGNFPGRFSGRQFSNSRSEMNVSTLELGDSALYLCASSSFGTSAYNEQFFGPGTRLTVL.

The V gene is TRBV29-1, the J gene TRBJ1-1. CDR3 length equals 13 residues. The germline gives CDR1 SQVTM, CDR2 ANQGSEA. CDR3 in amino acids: CSVDGIVNTEAFF.

This CDR3 is CASSLGVGPSYNEQFF. This chain uses TRBV7-7 with TRBJ2-1; the D call of TRBD2 rests on TCRdb alone, since no DNA is present to check it. Germline loops: CDR1 SSHAT, CDR2 FNYEAQ (reference sequence). CDR3 length: 16 amino acids. Looking up the rest from reference TRBV7-7 and TRBJ2-1 gives the full variable domain: GAGVSQSPRYKVTKRGQDVTLRCDPISSHATLYWYQQALGQGPEFLTYFNYEAQPDKSGLPSDRFSAERPEGSISTLTIQRTEQRDSAMYRCASSLGVGPSYNEQFFGPGTRLTVL.

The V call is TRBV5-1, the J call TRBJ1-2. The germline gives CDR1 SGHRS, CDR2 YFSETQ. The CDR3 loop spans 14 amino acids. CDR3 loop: CASSLETDNYGYTF. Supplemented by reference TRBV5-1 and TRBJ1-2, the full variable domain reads KAGVTQTPRYLIKTRGQQVTLSCSPISGHRSVSWYQQTPGQGLQFLFEYFSETQRNKGNFPGRFSGRQFSNSRSEMNVSTLELGDSALYLCASSLETDNYGYTFGSGTRLTVV.

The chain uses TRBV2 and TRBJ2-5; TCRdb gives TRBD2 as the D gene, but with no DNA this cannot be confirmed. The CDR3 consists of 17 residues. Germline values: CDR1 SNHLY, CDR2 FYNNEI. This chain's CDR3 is CASSDGGRFQPQETQYF.

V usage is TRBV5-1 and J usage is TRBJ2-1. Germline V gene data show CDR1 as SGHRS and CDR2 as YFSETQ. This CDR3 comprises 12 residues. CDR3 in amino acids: CASSAYYNEQFF.

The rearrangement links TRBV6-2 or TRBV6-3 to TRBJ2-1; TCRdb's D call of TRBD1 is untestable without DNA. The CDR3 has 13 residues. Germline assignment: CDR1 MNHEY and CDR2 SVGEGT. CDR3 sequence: CARDEGGYNEQFF.

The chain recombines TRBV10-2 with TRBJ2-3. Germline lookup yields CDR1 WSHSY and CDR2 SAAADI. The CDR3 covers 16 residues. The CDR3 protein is CASRKELAVNTDTQYF.

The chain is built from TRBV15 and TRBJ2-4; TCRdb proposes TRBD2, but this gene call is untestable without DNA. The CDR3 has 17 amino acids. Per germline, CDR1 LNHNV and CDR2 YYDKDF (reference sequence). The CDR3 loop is CATSRDSSRREKNIQYF.

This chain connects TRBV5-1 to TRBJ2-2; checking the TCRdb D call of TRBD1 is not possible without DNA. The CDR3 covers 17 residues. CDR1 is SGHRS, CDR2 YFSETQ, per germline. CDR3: CASSASQGAGLSGELFF.